Listed here is a single T cell receptor (beta chain). What it recognizes is unknown. Germline-derived CDR1 and CDR2 are SGHNT and YYREEE (reference sequence). The CDR3 length is 16 residues. The V and J ends lost 0 bases and 6 bases, in that order; junction bases with no gene match: 5. Naive CD8 isolation took CD45RO-negative cells positively selected for CCR7 and excluded terminally differentiated effector memory CD45RA+ cells. The sample originates from a study of shared clonotypes between healthy human individuals. Study as a whole: Each donor contributed plates that comprised three CD4 naive, three CD4 memory, two CD8 naive and one CD8 memory. Regarding the study as a whole: The rarefaction results pointed to incomplete sorted-subset sequencing despite large depth.

On sorted subsets, replicate PCRs used approximately 190 ng DNA, or about 30,000 T cell genomes. Repertoires were generated with immunoSEQ multiplex PCR, while TCRdb's copy carries only in-frame clones and drops some. The sample includes about 1,800,000 clones, over 85% of them seen just once. Material for sequencing was naive CD8+ T cells sorted from blood. V gene TRBV5-4 combines with J gene TRBJ2-2; 10 bases match TRBD1. This clonotype was obtained from a man aged 18 to 30 in good health. The CDR3 DNA follows: TGTGCCAGCAGCTTGGTCGGGACAGGGGCCGCCGGGGAGCTGTTTTTT. Its protein is CASSLVGTGAAGELFF.